This TCR beta chain stems from a study of PD-1 blockade in classical Hodgkin lymphoma. Points from the study as a whole: Patients who began taking nivolumab under 1 year after ASCT were left out.

Produced via immunoSEQ multiplex PCR; TCRdb's table is partial and in-frame only. The table has about 97,000 clones, 75% to 90% seen once. The CDR3 consists of 15 residues. CDR1 and CDR2 (germline): SGHNT, YENEEA. V dropped 5 bases and J dropped 8; count of bases not matched to a gene: 6. Following autologous stem cell transplantation, relapse occurred in every patient, and exposure to brentuximab vedotin varied. About this clone itself: Its matching antigen is unknown.

Source: peripheral blood mononuclear cells (PBMCs), taken at baseline. This receptor was taken from a human donor with classical Hodgkin lymphoma. The gene calls are TRBV11-3 and TRBJ2-1, with 13 nucleotides matching TRBD2. CDR3: CASSQDGLAGDEQFF. CDR3 DNA: TGTGCCAGCAGCCAAGACGGACTAGCGGGAGATGAGCAGTTCTTC. Filled out from reference TRBV11-3 and TRBJ2-1, the complete variable domain reads EAGVVQSPRYKIIEKKQPVAFWCNPISGHNTLYWYLQNLGQGPELLIRYENEEAVDDSQLPKDRFSAERLKGVDSTLKIQPAELGDSAVYLCASSQDGLAGDEQFFGPGTRLTVL.